A selection of T cell receptor beta chains follows, all from one sample in a study of PD-L1 blockade in urothelial cancer. Measured with immunoSEQ multiplex PCR; TCRdb has only the in-frame clones, and not every one. The sample includes tens of thousands of clones, approximately 84% of them seen just once. The material sequenced was PBMCs, taken around atezolizumab (anti-PD-L1) treatment. The origin of the receptors is a man in his fifties or sixties with urothelial cancer. CDR3s include the opening cysteine and the closing phenylalanine or tryptophan. The D gene is left open where the match is weak. Not all rows give a size; the values are once, few, many and, for expanded clones, a class.

TRBV30,TRBJ1-1,.,.,CAWSKKGGGDTEAFF,TGTGCCTGGAGTAAAAAAGGAGGGGGGGACACTGAAGCTTTCTTT
TRBV10-3,TRBJ2-5,.,.,CAIGQQETQYF,TGTGCCATCGGACAGCAAGAGACCCAGTACTTC
TRBV6-4,TRBJ2-1,.,.,CASSDSTLANEQFF,TGTGCCAGCAGTGACTCGACGCTAGCTAATGAGCAGTTCTTC
TRBV7-9,TRBJ2-1,.,.,CASSSFVARWSNEQFF,TGTGCCAGCAGCTCCTTCGTCGCGCGGTGGTCCAATGAGCAGTTCTTC
TRBV6-5,TRBJ1-1,.,.,CASSRRQVNTEAFF,TGTGCCAGCAGTAGAAGACAGGTGAACACTGAAGCTTTCTTT
TRBV19,TRBJ1-6,TRBD1,once,CASSPGGQVGESPLHF,TGTGCCAGTAGTCCAGGGGGTCAAGTTGGTGAATCACCCCTCCACTTT
TRBV10-2,TRBJ2-3,TRBD2,.,CASKLAGPTDTQYF,TGCGCCAGCAAGCTAGCGGGGCCCACAGATACGCAGTATTTT
TRBV5-1,TRBJ1-3,.,.,CASSGRTGNTIYF,TGCGCCAGCAGCGGCCGGACAGGAAACACCATATATTTT
TRBV7-6,TRBJ1-6,TRBD1,.,CASSLGQGDTYNSPLHF,TGTGCCAGCAGCCTGGGACAGGGAGATACCTATAATTCACCCCTCCACTTT
TRBV14,TRBJ1-2,.,.,CASSQSRSYGYTF,TGTGCCAGCAGCCAGTCCCGGTCCTATGGCTACACCTTC
TRBV9,TRBJ1-4,TRBD1,.,CASSEGADRGLRKLFF,TGTGCCAGCAGCGAGGGTGCAGACAGGGGGTTACGAAAACTGTTTTTT
TRBV6-1,TRBJ1-1,.,few,CASTLRVENTEAFF,TGTGCCAGCACCCTTCGGGTCGAGAACACTGAAGCTTTCTTT
TRBV29-1,TRBJ1-2,.,.,CSAAGNYGYTF,TGCAGCGCCGCAGGCAACTATGGCTACACCTTC
TRBV30,TRBJ2-6,.,.,CAWSRPGQYSGANVLTF,TGTGCCTGGAGTCGGCCGGGACAATACTCTGGGGCCAACGTCCTGACTTTC
TRBV5-4,TRBJ2-5,TRBD1,.,CASKRGDRVETQYF,TGTGCCAGCAAACGGGGGGACAGGGTGGAGACCCAGTACTTC
TRBV27,TRBJ1-4,.,.,CASSRGRGDEKLFF,TGTGCCAGCAGCCGGGGGCGGGGGGATGAAAAACTGTTTTTT
TRBV5-6,TRBJ1-1,.,.,CASSLRSGNSGVGTEAFF,TGTGCCAGCAGCTTGCGGTCTGGGAACTCAGGGGTCGGCACTGAAGCTTTCTTT
TRBV4-1,TRBJ2-1,TRBD2,.,CASSLSGLAGGPNEQFF,TGCGCCAGCAGCCTCTCGGGGCTAGCGGGGGGGCCAAATGAGCAGTTCTTC
TRBV7-2,TRBJ2-1,TRBD1,few,CASSTRQGSSYNEQFF,TGTGCCAGCAGCACCCGACAGGGAAGCTCCTACAATGAGCAGTTCTTC
TRBV5-6,TRBJ2-2,TRBD1,.,CASSLVEYRQGASTGELFF,TGTGCCAGCAGCTTGGTTGAATACCGACAGGGGGCTAGTACCGGGGAGCTGTTTTTT
TRBV9,TRBJ1-5,.,.,CASSATVDWRGQHF,TGTGCCAGCAGCGCAACGGTGGACTGGAGGGGCCAGCATTTT
TRBV5-8,TRBJ2-2,TRBD1,.,CASSAGTGVNTGELFF,TGTGCCAGCAGCGCAGGGACAGGGGTGAACACCGGGGAGCTGTTTTTT
TRBV28,TRBJ2-3,TRBD1,.,CASSITGEANTQYF,TGTGCCAGCAGTATTACAGGGGAAGCGAATACGCAGTATTTT
TRBV5-1,TRBJ2-5,TRBD2,.,CASSLGSSGGTEETQYF,TGCGCCAGCAGCTTGGGGTCTAGCGGGGGGACGGAAGAGACCCAGTACTTC
TRBV2,TRBJ1-3,.,.,CASSEIWPPQSRSGNTIYF,TGTGCCAGCAGTGAGATATGGCCCCCACAGTCGCGCTCTGGAAACACCATATATTTT
TRBV30,TRBJ1-5,.,.,CAWSSVGQFNQPQHF,TGTGCCTGGAGCTCAGTTGGACAGTTCAATCAGCCCCAGCATTTT
TRBV2,TRBJ2-5,TRBD2,.,CARGTSGAPGETQYF,TGTGCCAGAGGGACTAGCGGGGCCCCGGGTGAGACCCAGTACTTC
TRBV5-1,TRBJ1-1,.,.,CASSPDMNTEAFF,TGCGCCAGCAGCCCGGACATGAACACTGAAGCTTTCTTT
TRBV7-7,TRBJ2-5,.,.,CASSTGTAGETQYF,TGTGCTAGCAGCACAGGAACGGCAGGCGAGACCCAGTACTTC
TRBV6-5,TRBJ1-1,TRBD1,.,CASSGQGFTEAFF,TGTGCCAGCAGTGGACAGGGTTTCACTGAAGCTTTCTTT
TRBV5-1,TRBJ2-5,TRBD2,.,CASSPWAGDLQETQYF,TGCGCCAGCAGCCCGTGGGCGGGGGACCTCCAAGAGACCCAGTACTTC
TRBV11-3,TRBJ1-1,.,.,CASSLQARGVGNTEAFF,TGTGCCAGCAGCCTACAGGCCCGAGGAGTAGGGAACACTGAAGCTTTCTTT
TRBV6-4,TRBJ1-1,.,.,CASSPTTRGTEAFF,TGTGCCAGCAGTCCAACCACCAGGGGCACTGAAGCTTTCTTT
TRBV2,TRBJ1-2,TRBD1,.,CASSERTGRARSGYTF,TGTGCCAGCAGTGAGCGGACAGGGCGCGCTAGGTCTGGCTACACCTTC
TRBV2,TRBJ2-1,TRBD2,.,CASNGGERNEQFF,TGTGCCAGCAACGGGGGGGAGCGGAATGAGCAGTTCTTC
TRBV7-9,TRBJ1-1,.,few,CASSFSEVTEAFF,TGTGCCAGCAGCTTTTCGGAGGTGACTGAAGCTTTCTTT
TRBV7-2,TRBJ2-1,.,.,CASSLDPSSYNEQFF,TGTGCCAGCAGCTTAGATCCTAGCTCCTACAATGAGCAGTTCTTC
TRBV5-6,TRBJ1-2,TRBD1,.,CASILQGAYGYTF,TGTGCCAGCATACTGCAGGGGGCGTATGGCTACACCTTC
TRBV27,TRBJ1-2,.,.,CTRAARGYTF,TGTACCCGAGCTGCACGGGGCTACACCTTC
TRBV5-4,TRBJ2-6,.,.,CASSLEGTGANVLTF,TGTGCCAGCAGCTTGGAGGGGACTGGGGCCAACGTCCTGACTTTC
TRBV7-2,TRBJ1-2,TRBD1,.,CASSLATGTGRYGYTF,TGTGCCAGCAGCTTAGCCACAGGGACAGGGCGATATGGCTACACCTTC
TRBV19,TRBJ2-6,.,.,CASSRLLPGSLISGANVLTF,TGTGCCAGTAGTAGATTACTTCCCGGGTCCTTAATCTCTGGGGCCAACGTCCTGACTTTC
TRBV30,TRBJ2-2,TRBD1,.,CAWRPTGGINTGELFF,TGTGCCTGGAGACCCACAGGGGGCATTAACACCGGGGAGCTGTTTTTT
TRBV10-2,TRBJ2-1,TRBD1,.,CASRDRGGGYNEQFF,TGCGCCAGCAGGGACAGGGGAGGGGGCTACAATGAGCAGTTCTTC
TRBV4-1,TRBJ2-3,.,.,CASSQGRSSSTDTQYF,TGCGCCAGCAGCCAAGGTCGGTCTAGTAGCACAGATACGCAGTATTTT
TRBV5-1,TRBJ2-7,TRBD1,.,CASSGGTGVTYEQYF,TGCGCCAGCAGCGGAGGGACAGGGGTTACCTACGAGCAGTACTTC
TRBV27,TRBJ1-1,.,.,CASSFWPNTEAFF,TGTGCCAGCAGTTTCTGGCCCAACACTGAAGCTTTCTTT
TRBV18,TRBJ2-2,.,.,CASSPDRKAGELFF,TGTGCCAGCTCACCAGACAGAAAGGCCGGGGAGCTGTTTTTT
TRBV19,TRBJ1-6,.,few,CATQRQANSPLHF,TGTGCCACCCAACGACAGGCAAATTCACCCCTCCACTTT
TRBV9,TRBJ2-1,TRBD1,.,CASSLGQGAYNEQFF,TGTGCCAGCAGCCTGGGACAGGGGGCCTACAATGAGCAGTTCTTC
TRBV9,TRBJ2-3,TRBD1,.,CASSPTGGLNTDTQYF,TGTGCCAGCAGCCCCACAGGGGGCTTGAACACAGATACGCAGTATTTT
TRBV30,TRBJ1-5,.,.,CAWSALQGGQPQHF,TGTGCCTGGAGTGCCCTGCAGGGCGGACAGCCCCAGCATTTT
TRBV11-3,TRBJ2-2,TRBD1,.,CASSVGQGAAGELFF,TGTGCCAGCAGCGTGGGACAGGGGGCTGCCGGGGAGCTGTTTTTT
TRBV28,TRBJ2-2,.,.,CATRRGGPVTGELFF,TGTGCCACCAGAAGGGGGGGGCCGGTCACCGGGGAGCTGTTTTTT
TRBV7-9,TRBJ2-7,.,.,CASSLAWPSEQYF,TGTGCCAGCAGCTTAGCGTGGCCTAGCGAGCAGTACTTC
TRBV5-1,TRBJ2-3,.,.,CASSLTSSTDTQYF,TGCGCCAGCAGCTTAACTAGCAGCACAGATACGCAGTATTTT
TRBV7-9,TRBJ1-6,.,.,CASSFLYNSPLHF,TGTGCCAGCTCCTTTTTATATAATTCACCCCTCCACTTT